These 16 T cell receptor beta chains share one sample of origin, sequenced in a study of T-cell reconstitution after alpha-beta-depleted transplantation in children. This sample's TCRbeta library carried unique molecular identifier barcodes. Each CDR3 protein is one row after TCRdb ran MiXCR on the PCR reads. The sample holds about 500,000 distinct CDR3 sequences, approximately 32% seen once. Sequenced here: PBMCs from the stem cell graft donor, sampled from the stem cell graft. All receptors derive from a human donor who donated a stem cell graft to a child with aplastic anemia.

This clonotype was detected a few times. V usage is TRBV7-9 and J usage is TRBJ1-2; D possibly corresponds to TRBD1 (6 bases). This CDR3 contains 16 residues. Germline V gives CDR1 SEHNR, CDR2 FQNEAQ (reference sequence). V was trimmed by 3 bases and J by 0 bases, leaving 14 bases between them. The CDR3 DNA sequence: TGTGCCAGCAGCTTTAACAACAGGGACCCTAACTATGGCTACACCTTC. It encodes CASSFNNRDPNYGYTF.

The V and J genes are TRBV7-3 and TRBJ2-1; 8 bases line up with TRBD1. With 1 base clipped from V and 3 bases from J, the junction kept 5 bases outside the gene matches. CDR1 and CDR2 from the germline V gene are SGHTA and FQGTGA. The CDR3 sequence is 16 residues long. The DNA of the CDR3 is TGTGCCAGCAGCTTAATGGTCGGGACAGGCTACAATGAGCAGTTCTTC. Encoded protein: CASSLMVGTGYNEQFF.

The V call is TRBV5-1, the J call TRBJ1-1; D is perhaps TRBD1 (6 bases). The V and J ends lost 4 bases and 4 bases respectively, with 14 bases between them. Germline V CDR1 and CDR2: SGHRS, YFSETQ. CDR3 length equals 14 residues. CDR3 in DNA: TGCGCCAGCAGCGCAAGCACAGGGAGCACTGAAGCTTTCTTT. Amino acid sequence: CASSASTGSTEAFF. Drawing the rest from reference TRBV5-1 and TRBJ1-1, the complete variable domain is KAGVTQTPRYLIKTRGQQVTLSCSPISGHRSVSWYQQTPGQGLQFLFEYFSETQRNKGNFPGRFSGRQFSNSRSEMNVSTLELGDSALYLCASSASTGSTEAFFGQGTRLTVV.

The chain carries TRBV13 and TRBJ2-1; D is unclear. This CDR3 spans 11 amino acids. The germline gives CDR1 PRHDT, CDR2 FYEKMQ (reference sequence). V was clipped by 6 bases and J by 4 bases, with 4 bases between them. DNA for the CDR3: TGTGCCAGCAGGCAATACAATGAGCAGTTCTTC. Amino acids: CASRQYNEQFF.

The chain links TRBV7-8 to TRBJ2-2; 8 nucleotides align to TRBD2. The germline V gene has CDR1 SGHVS and CDR2 FQNEAQ. This CDR3 region has 17 residues. V was pared by 4 bases and J by 6 bases, with 13 bases of the junction left unmatched. CDR3 nucleotides: TGTGCCAGCAGCTACAATCCGCGGGAGGTCCTCGCCGGGGAGCTGTTTTTT. This sequence encodes CASSYNPREVLAGELFF.

V and J are TRBV12-3 or TRBV12-4 and TRBJ1-2; D not certain. V lost 2 bases and J lost 8, with 12 bases in between. The CDR3 consists of 13 residues. The CDR3 spells CASSLWKKQGYTF. Written as DNA, the CDR3 is TGTGCCAGCAGTTTATGGAAGAAACAAGGCTACACCTTC.

The chain recombines TRBV6-4 with TRBJ2-3, with TRBD1 identical over 10 bases. The CDR3 sequence is 15 residues long. The junction had 8 bases not matched to a gene; V was cut back by 7 bases and J by 4 bases. The germline V gene has CDR1 MRHNA and CDR2 SNTAGT. In DNA form, the CDR3 reads TGTGCCAGCAAACTAGGGGGACAGGGGTCAGATACGCAGTATTTT. Translated: CASKLGGQGSDTQYF.

The V gene is TRBV28, the J gene TRBJ2-1, with 9 bases matching TRBD1. Germline trimming cut 7 bases from V and 3 bases from J; bases unmatched to any gene: 4. Germline V gene sequence: CDR1 MDHEN, CDR2 SYDVKM. CDR3 length equals 14 residues. CDR3 region: CASIGGQGYNEQFF. Here the CDR3 DNA reads TGTGCCAGCATAGGGGGACAGGGCTACAATGAGCAGTTCTTC.

This clonotype was seen a handful of times. The CDR3 region is CASSPNKQGPYEQYF. The CDR3, as DNA: TGTGCCAGCAGCCCAAATAAACAGGGGCCCTACGAGCAGTACTTC. This chain joins TRBV12-3 or TRBV12-4 and TRBJ2-7, with 7 nucleotides matching TRBD1. J gave up 2 bases and V 6 bases, and 10 bases lay outside the gene matches. The CDR3 is 15 amino acids.

This clonotype was recorded only once. The V gene is TRBV7-2, the J gene TRBJ2-3, with 8 bases that match TRBD2. CDR3 length: 15 amino acids. The junction had 9 bases not matched to a gene; V was cut back by 6 bases and J by 4 bases. Germline V gene data show CDR1 as SGHTA and CDR2 as FQGNSA. CDR3 in amino acids: CASSSIAGSPDTQYF. The CDR3 nucleotides are TGTGCCAGCAGTAGTATAGCGGGAAGTCCAGATACGCAGTATTTT.

The chain combines TRBV7-2 with TRBJ2-3; D not certain. Per germline, CDR1 SGHTA and CDR2 FQGNSA. V gave up 5 bases and J gave up 2 bases, with 11 bases separating them. The CDR3 has 14 amino acids. The CDR3 nucleotides are TGTGCCAGCAGCATAGGTGGCGACACAGATACGCAGTATTTT. It specifies CASSIGGDTDTQYF.

The CDR3, as DNA: TGCAGCGTTTGGGCAGGCCCCACTGAAGCTTTCTTT. Translating it yields CSVWAGPTEAFF. The rearrangement links TRBV29-1 to TRBJ1-1; D remains unclear. The CDR3 sequence is 12 residues long. Germline CDR1 reads SQVTM; CDR2 reads ANQGSEA. Trimming removed 5 bases at V and 4 bases at J, with 11 bases between.

The V and J genes are TRBV29-1 and TRBJ2-3; 10 nucleotides align to TRBD1. The V and J ends lost 4 bases and 1 base, in that order; junction bases with no gene match: 5. Germline CDR1 is SQVTM and CDR2 is ANQGSEA. CDR3 length: 15 residues. CDR3 DNA: TGCAGCGTTGGGGACAGGGGACTGGGCACAGATACGCAGTATTTT. Protein sequence: CSVGDRGLGTDTQYF.

The chain couples TRBV11-2 to TRBJ2-6; 9 nucleotides agree with TRBD1. Per the germline V gene, CDR1 is SGHAT and CDR2 is FQNNGV. The length of the CDR3 is 17 residues. Trimming removed 5 bases from V and 1 base from J; junction bases left unmatched: 6. In DNA, the CDR3 is TGTGCCAGCAGCCGAACAGGGGGCTATTCTGGGGCCAACGTCCTGACTTTC. Translation: CASSRTGGYSGANVLTF.

This clonotype has just a few counts. This chain joins TRBV15 and TRBJ2-2; D not resolved. Germline lookup yields CDR1 LNHNV and CDR2 YYDKDF (reference sequence). The CDR3 spans 12 residues. Trimming left V 3 bases short and J 8 bases short, with 7 bases between. The CDR3 DNA is TGTGCCACCAGCAGGCCCACGGGGGAGCTGTTTTTT. Its protein product is CATSRPTGELFF.

This clonotype was found a few times. V gene TRBV25-1 combines with J gene TRBJ2-1, with a weak D call TRBD2 (5 bases). V lost 3 bases, J lost 9 bases, and 24 bases lay in between. Germline values: CDR1 MGHDK, CDR2 SYGVNS. This CDR3 is built from 17 residues. CDR3 protein: CASSDDSSSLSLSEQFF. CDR3 bases: TGTGCCAGCAGTGACGACTCTAGCAGCCTATCCCTAAGTGAGCAGTTCTTC. The full variable domain, rest sourced from reference TRBV25-1 and TRBJ2-1, is EADIYQTPRYLVIGTGKKITLECSQTMGHDKMYWYQQDPGMELHLIHYSYGVNSTEKGDLSSESTVSRIRTEHFPLTLESARPSHTSQYLCASSDDSSSLSLSEQFFGPGTRLTVL.